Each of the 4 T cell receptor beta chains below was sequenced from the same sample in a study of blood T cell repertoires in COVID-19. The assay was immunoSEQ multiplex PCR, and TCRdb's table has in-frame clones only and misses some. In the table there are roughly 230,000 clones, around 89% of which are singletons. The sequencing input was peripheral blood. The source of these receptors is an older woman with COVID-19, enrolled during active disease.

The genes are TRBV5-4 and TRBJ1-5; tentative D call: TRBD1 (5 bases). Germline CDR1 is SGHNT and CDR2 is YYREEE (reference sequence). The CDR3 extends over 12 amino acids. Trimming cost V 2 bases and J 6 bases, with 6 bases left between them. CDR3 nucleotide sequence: TGTGCCAGCAGCTTCCAGGGTCAGCCCCAGCATTTT. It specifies CASSFQGQPQHF.

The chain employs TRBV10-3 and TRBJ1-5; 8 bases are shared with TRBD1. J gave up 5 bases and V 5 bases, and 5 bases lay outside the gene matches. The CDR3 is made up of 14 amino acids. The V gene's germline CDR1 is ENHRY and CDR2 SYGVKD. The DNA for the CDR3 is TGTGCCATCAGTCAAATGGACAGGGATCAGCCCCAGCATTTT. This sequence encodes CAISQMDRDQPQHF.

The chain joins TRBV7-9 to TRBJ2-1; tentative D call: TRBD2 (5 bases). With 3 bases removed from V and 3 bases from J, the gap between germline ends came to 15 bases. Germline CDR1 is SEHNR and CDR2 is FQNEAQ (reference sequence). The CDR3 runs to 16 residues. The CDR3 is CASSFVRGLGYNEQFF. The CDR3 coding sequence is TGTGCCAGCAGCTTCGTTCGGGGTTTGGGCTACAATGAGCAGTTCTTC.

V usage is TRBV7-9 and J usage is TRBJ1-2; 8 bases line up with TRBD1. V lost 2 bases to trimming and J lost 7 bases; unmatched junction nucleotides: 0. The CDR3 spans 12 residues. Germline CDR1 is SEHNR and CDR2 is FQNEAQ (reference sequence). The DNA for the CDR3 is TGTGCCAGCAGCTTAACAGGGGGTGGCTACACCTTC. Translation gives CASSLTGGGYTF.